These 28 T cell receptor beta chains share one sample of origin, sequenced in a study of T cells in localized non-small cell lung cancer. Libraries were prepared by immunoSEQ multiplex PCR; TCRdb keeps only in-frame clonotypes and omits some of them. Seen here are around 41,000 clones, roughly 83% observed once, and the top ten hold almost 8%. Material: PBMCs, obtained before any cancer treatment. These receptor sequences come from a man between 40 and 75 years old with stage II lung adenocarcinoma.

This chain connects TRBV6-1 to TRBJ1-2; D gene uncertain. The V gene lost 6 bases and the J gene lost 2 bases, with 13 bases spanning the gap. This CDR3 region has 14 residues. Germline-derived CDR1 and CDR2 are MNHNS and SASEGT. The CDR3 bases are TGTGCCAGCAGCGTTTCGACGGCGAACTATGGCTACACCTTC. Its translation is CASSVSTANYGYTF.

This clone was picked up a small number of times. V gene TRBV19 combines with J gene TRBJ2-3; 9 nucleotides match TRBD1. The CDR3 runs 14 residues. Germline lookup yields CDR1 LNHDA and CDR2 SQIVND (reference sequence). J gave up 4 bases and V 7 bases, and 6 bases lay outside the gene matches. CDR3 in amino acids: CASMRTGDPDTQYF. The CDR3 region has the DNA TGTGCCAGTATGCGGACAGGGGATCCAGATACGCAGTATTTT.

The V and J genes are TRBV4-1 and TRBJ2-2, with 8 bases aligning to TRBD2. The CDR3 runs to 17 residues. Germline V gene data show CDR1 as MGHRA and CDR2 as YSYEKL. V shed 3 bases and J 4 bases; nucleotides not matched to a gene: 10. The CDR3 sequence: CASSQYAGLAGTGELFF. The DNA for the CDR3 is TGCGCCAGCAGCCAGTACGCGGGGCTAGCGGGCACCGGGGAGCTGTTTTTT.

The rearrangement joins TRBV7-9 to TRBJ2-5; either TRBD1 or TRBD2 may fit D (6 bases each). CDR3 size: 14 residues. V was trimmed by 5 bases and J by 1 base, leaving 11 bases between them. Germline assignment: CDR1 SEHNR and CDR2 FQNEAQ (reference sequence). The CDR3 loop is CASSQGGLQETQYF. The DNA of the CDR3 is TGTGCCAGCAGCCAAGGGGGGCTCCAAGAGACCCAGTACTTC.

This chain connects TRBV5-1 to TRBJ2-7, with 8 bases identical to TRBD1. The germline V gene has CDR1 SGHRS and CDR2 YFSETQ. CDR3 length: 14 amino acids. The ends lost 3 bases at V and 7 bases at J; junction bases unmatched: 9. The CDR3 sequence is CASSSLDRGEEQYF. In DNA form, the CDR3 reads TGCGCCAGCAGCTCCTTAGACAGGGGAGAAGAGCAGTACTTC.

The chain is built from TRBV9 and TRBJ2-7; D is possibly TRBD1 or TRBD2 (5 bases each). The CDR3 loop spans 15 amino acids. Germline V gene lookup returns CDR1 SGDLS and CDR2 YYNGEE. Trimming cost V 3 bases and J 5 bases, with 18 bases left between them. CDR3 DNA: TGTGCCAGCAGCGCCCTAGGGGTGGGGGTGGACGAGCAGTACTTC. It yields the protein CASSALGVGVDEQYF. Variable domain in full (rest from reference TRBV9 and TRBJ2-7): DSGVTQTPKHLITATGQRVTLRCSPRSGDLSVYWYQQSLDQGLQFLIQYYNGEERAKGNILERFSAQQFPDLHSELNLSSLELGDSALYFCASSALGVGVDEQYFGPGTRLTVT.

The CDR3 DNA is TGTGCCAGCAGCACACCTACGTACGAGCAGTACTTC. It codes for CASSTPTYEQYF. The chain recombines TRBV6-5 with TRBJ2-7; unclear D gene. Germline CDR1 and CDR2: MNHEY and SVGAGI. This CDR3 comprises 12 residues. V dropped 6 bases and J dropped 4 bases, with 10 bases sitting between them.

Only a few counts were recorded for this clone. The chain is built from TRBV7-9 and TRBJ1-6; 7 nucleotides match TRBD1. From germline, CDR1 is SEHNR and CDR2 FQNEAQ (reference sequence). The length of the CDR3 is 15 residues. With 5 bases clipped from V and 4 bases from J, the junction kept 5 bases outside the gene matches. The CDR3 DNA follows: TGTGCCAGCAGCCGACAGGGCGATTATAATTCACCCCTCCACTTT. Its translation is CASSRQGDYNSPLHF.

The chain joins TRBV6-6 to TRBJ2-1; D is uncertain. Per the germline V gene, CDR1 is MNHNY and CDR2 is SVGAGI (reference sequence). V was shortened by 5 bases and J by 5 bases, with 7 bases between the two germline ends. CDR3 length: 12 residues. The CDR3 DNA reads TGTGCCAGCAGTCCCTGGGACAATGAGCAGTTCTTC. Protein sequence: CASSPWDNEQFF.

The rearrangement joins TRBV28 to TRBJ1-4, with D possibly matching TRBD1 (5 bases). There are 14 residues in the CDR3. V was pared by 5 bases and J by 8 bases, with 15 bases between. Germline V lookup: CDR1 MDHEN, CDR2 SYDVKM. This CDR3 reads CASSPPGGMEKLFF. Written as DNA, the CDR3 is TGTGCCAGCAGTCCGCCGGGGGGAATGGAAAAACTGTTTTTT.

There are a few counts of this clone. The chain joins TRBV5-1 to TRBJ2-4, with 14 bases lining up with TRBD2. The CDR3 runs to 18 residues. From germline, CDR1 is SGHRS and CDR2 YFSETQ. The J segment lost 2 bases and the V segment lost 4 bases, leaving 8 bases of the junction unmatched. The CDR3 coding sequence is TGCGCCAGCAGCAACGGACTAGCGGGGGGATCCACCAAAAACATTCAGTACTTC. Encoded protein: CASSNGLAGGSTKNIQYF.

The chain employs TRBV5-5 and TRBJ2-7; weak D call: TRBD1 (6 bases). Per germline, CDR1 SGHKS and CDR2 YYEKEE (reference sequence). V was clipped by 4 bases and J by 3 bases, with 20 bases between them. The CDR3 covers 16 residues. Here the CDR3 reads CASSPITGPLIYEQYF. CDR3 DNA: TGTGCCAGCAGCCCCATAACAGGGCCCCTTATCTACGAGCAGTACTTC.

This chain connects TRBV14 to TRBJ1-2; D remains ambiguous. Germline CDR1 SGHDN, CDR2 FVKESK. V lost 0 bases and J lost 5, with 7 bases in between. The CDR3 is 13 residues long. CDR3 bases: TGTGCCAGCAGCCAAGATATTCAGTATGGCTACACCTTC. This gives the protein CASSQDIQYGYTF.

J is TRBJ2-2 and V is TRBV6-5; D is uncertain. Deletions cut 6 bases from V and 6 bases from J, with 11 bases between. The CDR3 covers 13 residues. Germline CDR1 reads MNHEY; CDR2 reads SVGAGI. CDR3 residues: CASRDPLPGELFF. The CDR3 DNA is TGTGCCAGCAGAGACCCTTTACCCGGGGAGCTGTTTTTT.

As to this clone: At one end the junction does not follow the germline gene, possibly because of a read error. J is TRBJ2-7 and V is TRBV6-5; TRBD2 might be the D (5 bases). Germline CDR1 is MNHEY and CDR2 is SVGAGI. The CDR3 has 12 residues. The CDR3: CVSGKYRYEQYF. The CDR3 nucleotides read TGTGTCAGCGGCAAATATCGCTACGAGCAGTACTTC.

The chain couples TRBV9 to TRBJ2-5; the match to TRBD2 covers 10 bases. Germline V gene sequence: CDR1 SGDLS, CDR2 YYNGEE. Unmatched junction bases numbered 2, after V lost 2 bases and J lost 1 base. The CDR3 has 15 amino acids. This CDR3 reads CASSVSGGFQETQYF. In DNA form, the CDR3 reads TGTGCCAGCAGCGTTAGCGGGGGGTTCCAAGAGACCCAGTACTTC.

V and J are TRBV9 and TRBJ2-3; D is perhaps TRBD2 (6 bases). Germline CDR1 SGDLS, CDR2 YYNGEE. The V and J ends lost 4 bases and 2 bases respectively, with 11 bases between them. This CDR3 contains 14 residues. The CDR3: CASSRDFPTDTQYF. The CDR3 region has the DNA TGTGCCAGCAGCCGGGACTTCCCCACAGATACGCAGTATTTT.

The chain joins TRBV28 to TRBJ1-1, with a possible D match to TRBD1 (5 bases). The CDR3 length is 14 residues. CDR1 is MDHEN and CDR2 is SYDVKM in the germline V gene. Trimming removed 1 base from V and 4 bases from J, with 10 bases in between. The CDR3 spells CASSLSGGSTEAFF. DNA for the CDR3: TGTGCCAGCAGTTTATCCGGGGGGAGCACTGAAGCTTTCTTT. The entire variable domain, with the rest obtained from reference TRBV28 and TRBJ1-1, is as follows: DVKVTQSSRYLVKRTGEKVFLECVQDMDHENMFWYRQDPGLGLRLIYFSYDVKMKEKGDIPEGYSVSREKKERFSLILESASTNQTSMYLCASSLSGGSTEAFFGQGTRLTVV.

This chain links TRBV27 with TRBJ1-1, with D hard to call. This CDR3 is built from 16 residues. Trimming pared 4 bases from V and 6 bases from J, leaving 21 bases between. Germline values: CDR1 MNHEY, CDR2 SMNVEV (reference sequence). CDR3 amino acids: CASSSIYRVSEAEAFF. Written as DNA, the CDR3 is TGTGCCAGCAGTTCTATTTATCGGGTTTCAGAGGCTGAAGCTTTCTTT.

This clone was recorded only once. The chain employs TRBV27 and TRBJ2-2; 7 positions match TRBD1. Germline V gives CDR1 MNHEY, CDR2 SMNVEV (reference sequence). V lost 8 bases and J lost 7; bases outside the gene matches: 7. This CDR3 has 13 amino acids. CDR3 DNA: TGTGCCAGCCACGGGACAGTAAGCGGGGAGCTGTTTTTT. Translating gives CASHGTVSGELFF.

The chain is built from TRBV29-1 and TRBJ2-3; D is possibly TRBD1 (5 bases). The CDR3 runs 17 residues. Germline CDR1 reads SQVTM; CDR2 reads ANQGSEA. V shed 5 bases and J shed 4 bases, with 25 bases lying between them. CDR3 loop: CSVFSLALRGTADTQYF. Here the CDR3 DNA reads TGCAGCGTTTTCTCCCTCGCCCTTAGGGGAACAGCAGATACGCAGTATTTT.

V usage is TRBV28 and J usage is TRBJ2-7, with no clear D. CDR1 is MDHEN and CDR2 is SYDVKM in the germline V gene. The V and J ends lost 5 bases and 3 bases respectively, with 5 bases between them. This CDR3 comprises 11 residues. CDR3 residues: CASSLYYEQYF. The CDR3 DNA sequence: TGTGCCAGCAGTCTATACTACGAGCAGTACTTC.

This rearrangement joins TRBV5-1 to TRBJ1-1; maybe TRBD1 (6 bases). The CDR3 spans 14 residues. Deletions cut 0 bases from V and 8 bases from J, with 14 bases between. Germline V gene lookup returns CDR1 SGHRS and CDR2 YFSETQ. The CDR3 reads CASSLGTELGEAFF. CDR3 DNA sequence: TGCGCCAGCAGCTTGGGGACAGAGTTGGGCGAAGCTTTCTTT.

This clone was picked up a small number of times. The chain links TRBV15 to TRBJ2-7; no firm D call. The germline V gene encodes CDR1 LNHNV and CDR2 YYDKDF (reference sequence). V lost 0 bases, J lost 1 base, and 13 bases lay in between. This CDR3 is 16 amino acids long. The CDR3 nucleotides read TGTGCCACCAGCAGAGAACCAGGCGCCTCTTCCTACGAGCAGTACTTC. As protein: CATSREPGASSYEQYF.

The chain joins TRBV5-1 to TRBJ2-3; D remains ambiguous. CDR3 length: 14 residues. The germline gives CDR1 SGHRS, CDR2 YFSETQ. The V and J ends lost 2 bases and 5 bases respectively, with 12 bases between them. CDR3 residues: CASSFQRLVDTQYF. CDR3 sequence (DNA): TGCGCCAGCAGCTTCCAACGACTGGTAGATACGCAGTATTTT.

The chain links TRBV10-2 to TRBJ1-5; TRBD1 is a possible D gene (5 bases). The V gene lost 2 bases and the J gene lost 4 bases, with 6 bases spanning the gap. CDR3 length: 13 residues. Germline-derived CDR1 and CDR2 are WSHSY and SAAADI. Here the CDR3 DNA reads TGCGCCAGCAGTGAGGGGGGGAATCAGCCCCAGCATTTT. It specifies CASSEGGNQPQHF.

The rearrangement uses TRBV27 and TRBJ1-2; a possible D gene is TRBD1 (6 bases). Per the germline V gene, CDR1 is MNHEY and CDR2 is SMNVEV (reference sequence). The V gene lost 3 bases and the J gene lost 7 bases, with 12 bases spanning the gap. This CDR3 comprises 13 residues. The CDR3 DNA sequence: TGTGCCAGCAGTTTCACAGGGAGCGGTGGCTACACCTTC. Its translation is CASSFTGSGGYTF.

The J gene is TRBJ1-1, the V gene TRBV6-5; 9 bases match TRBD1. Germline values: CDR1 MNHEY, CDR2 SVGAGI. V shed 8 bases, J shed 5 bases, and the junction held 9 bases outside the gene matches. The CDR3 sequence is 14 residues long. The CDR3 nucleotides read TGTGCCAGCGCATACAGGGGGCGGGGGACTGAAGCTTTCTTT. Encoded protein: CASAYRGRGTEAFF.